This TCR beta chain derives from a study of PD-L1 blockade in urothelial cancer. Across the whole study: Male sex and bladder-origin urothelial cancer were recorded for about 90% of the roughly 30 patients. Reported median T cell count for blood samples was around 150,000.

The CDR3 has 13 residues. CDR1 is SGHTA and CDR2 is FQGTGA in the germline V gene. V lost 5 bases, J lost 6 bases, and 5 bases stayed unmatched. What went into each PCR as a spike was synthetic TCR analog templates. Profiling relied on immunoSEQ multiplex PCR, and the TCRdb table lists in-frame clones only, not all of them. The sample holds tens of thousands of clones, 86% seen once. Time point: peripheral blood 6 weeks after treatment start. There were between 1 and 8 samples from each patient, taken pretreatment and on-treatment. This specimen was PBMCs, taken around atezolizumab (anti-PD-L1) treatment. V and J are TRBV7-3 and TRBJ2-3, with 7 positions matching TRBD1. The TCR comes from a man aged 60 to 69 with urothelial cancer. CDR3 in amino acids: CASSDDRADTQYF. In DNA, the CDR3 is TGTGCCAGCAGCGACGACAGGGCCGATACGCAGTATTTT.